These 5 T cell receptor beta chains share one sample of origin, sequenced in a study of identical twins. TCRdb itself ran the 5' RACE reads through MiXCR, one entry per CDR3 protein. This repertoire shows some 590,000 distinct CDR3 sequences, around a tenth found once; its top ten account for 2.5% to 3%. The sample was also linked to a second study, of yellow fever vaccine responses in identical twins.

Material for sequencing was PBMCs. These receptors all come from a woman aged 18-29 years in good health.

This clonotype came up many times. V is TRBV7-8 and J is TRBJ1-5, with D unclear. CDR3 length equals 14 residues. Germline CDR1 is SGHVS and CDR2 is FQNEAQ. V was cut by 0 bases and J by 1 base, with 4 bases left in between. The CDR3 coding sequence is TGTGCCAGCAGCTTAGCGCAGAGCAATCAGCCCCAGCATTTT. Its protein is CASSLAQSNQPQHF. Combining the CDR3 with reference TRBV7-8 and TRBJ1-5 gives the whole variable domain GAGVSQSPRYKVAKRGQDVALRCDPISGHVSLFWYQQALGQGPEFLTYFQNEAQLDKSGLPSDRFFAERPEGSVSTLKIQRTQQEDSAVYLCASSLAQSNQPQHFGDGTRLSIL.

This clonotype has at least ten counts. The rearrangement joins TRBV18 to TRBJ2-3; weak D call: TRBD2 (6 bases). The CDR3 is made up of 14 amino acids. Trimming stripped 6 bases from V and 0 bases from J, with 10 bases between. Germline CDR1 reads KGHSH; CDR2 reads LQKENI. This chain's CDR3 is CASSRDFSTDTQYF. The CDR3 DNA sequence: TGTGCCAGCTCGCGGGACTTCAGCACAGATACGCAGTATTTT.

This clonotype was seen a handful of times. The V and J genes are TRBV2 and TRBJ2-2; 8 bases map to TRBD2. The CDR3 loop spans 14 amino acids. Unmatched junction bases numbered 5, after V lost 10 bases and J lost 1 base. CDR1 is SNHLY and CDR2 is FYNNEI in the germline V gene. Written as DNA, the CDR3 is TGTGCCACCGAACTAGCGGTGAACACCGGGGAGCTGTTTTTT. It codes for CATELAVNTGELFF.

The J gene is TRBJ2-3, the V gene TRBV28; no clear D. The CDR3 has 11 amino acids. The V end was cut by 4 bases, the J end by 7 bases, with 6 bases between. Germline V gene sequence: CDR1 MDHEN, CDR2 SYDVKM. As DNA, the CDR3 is TGTGCCAGCAGTTACTTTTATACGCAGTATTTT. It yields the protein CASSYFYTQYF.

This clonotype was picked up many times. Here the CDR3 DNA reads TGTGCCAGCAGTCAAAGAACAGGGATTCTGGAGACCCAGTACTTC. This codes for CASSQRTGILETQYF. The genes are TRBV12-3 or TRBV12-4 and TRBJ2-5; D possibly corresponds to TRBD1 (6 bases). V dropped 5 bases and J dropped 5 bases, with 18 bases sitting between them. The CDR3 is made up of 15 amino acids.